Below are 6 T cell receptor beta chains sequenced from a single sample in a study of blood T cell repertoires in COVID-19. TCRdb's table, derived via immunoSEQ multiplex PCR, lists solely in-frame clones and lacks some. The sample lists a few hundred thousand clones; around 86% were seen once. Sequencing was carried out using peripheral blood. The receptors stem from a woman in her 70s with active or convalescent COVID-19.

The V gene is TRBV6-4, the J gene TRBJ1-5, with 7 bases aligning to TRBD1. The germline V gene encodes CDR1 MRHNA and CDR2 SNTAGT. This CDR3 is built from 15 residues. Losses at the gene ends were 0 bases for V and 3 bases for J; bases not matched to a gene: 2. The CDR3 sequence: CASSDSGGVNQPQHF. Here the CDR3 DNA reads TGTGCCAGCAGTGACTCAGGGGGCGTCAATCAGCCCCAGCATTTT.

The sample holds a few counts of this clone. The V gene is TRBV11-2, the J gene TRBJ1-2, with 11 bases identical to TRBD1. Trimming removed 8 bases from V and 6 bases from J; junction bases left unmatched: 5. The CDR3 has 13 amino acids. The V gene's germline CDR1 is SGHAT and CDR2 FQNNGV. CDR3 protein: CASWDRGADGYTF. For the CDR3, the DNA is TGTGCCAGCTGGGACAGGGGGGCGGATGGCTACACCTTC.

This clone occurred many times. The chain employs TRBV9 and TRBJ2-5; D may be TRBD2 (5 bases). V shed 4 bases and J shed 4 bases, with 20 bases lying between them. Germline values: CDR1 SGDLS, CDR2 YYNGEE. This CDR3 has 16 residues. DNA of the CDR3: TGTGCCAGCAGCCGCCTCCTAAGAGAAGGGAGAGAGACCCAGTACTTC. Amino acids: CASSRLLREGRETQYF.

The chain couples TRBV2 to TRBJ2-4; 10 bases line up with TRBD1. Germline CDR1 and CDR2: SNHLY and FYNNEI. Trimming at V came to 4 bases and at J to 6 bases, leaving 9 bases not matched to a gene. This CDR3 is 16 amino acids long. In nucleotides, the CDR3 is TGTGCCAGCAGTGCAGCCGGGACAGGGGTTGGAAACATTCAGTACTTC. Protein product: CASSAAGTGVGNIQYF.

This clone is a singleton in its sample. The gene calls are TRBV18 and TRBJ2-2, with D possibly being TRBD2 (6 bases). Trimming took 8 bases from V and 4 from J, leaving 14 bases between them. The germline gives CDR1 KGHSH, CDR2 LQKENI. The length of the CDR3 is 14 residues. In DNA, the CDR3 is TGTGCCAGCCCCAGGCGGGGTGCCACCGGGGAGCTGTTTTTT. Its protein is CASPRRGATGELFF.

The chain joins TRBV7-9 to TRBJ1-2; 8 bases align to TRBD1. J gave up 0 bases and V 0 bases, and 9 bases lay outside the gene matches. Germline assignment: CDR1 SEHNR and CDR2 FQNEAQ (reference sequence). This CDR3 contains 18 residues. The CDR3 here is CASSLAGTGGTPNYGYTF. For the CDR3, the DNA is TGTGCCAGCAGCTTAGCAGGCACAGGGGGTACTCCTAACTATGGCTACACCTTC.